The 8 T cell receptor beta chains listed next were all sequenced from one sample in a study of cytomegalovirus exposure and HLA in healthy donors. The primer mix had 60 Vbeta and 13 Jbeta primers. The table came from immunoSEQ multiplex PCR; TCRdb's copy has only in-frame clones and leaves some out. This sample has 130,000 to 150,000 clones; around 80% occur once, and the top ten carry about 2.9%. The sample consisted of PBMCs. The receptors were gathered from a female donor in good health and CMV-seronegative.

CDR3 residues: CASSLDPVSYGYTF. The DNA for the CDR3 is TGTGCCAGCAGCTTAGATCCCGTCAGCTATGGCTACACCTTC. The rearrangement links TRBV7-9 to TRBJ1-2; no reliable D call. This CDR3 has 14 residues. In germline, CDR1 is SEHNR, CDR2 FQNEAQ (reference sequence). Deletions cut 1 base from V and 4 bases from J, with 10 bases between.

Here the CDR3 reads CASREMANTGELFF. CDR3 in DNA: TGTGCCAGCCGGGAGATGGCGAACACCGGGGAGCTGTTTTTT. The gene calls are TRBV2 and TRBJ2-2, with D possibly TRBD2 on 6 matching bases. The V gene's germline CDR1 is SNHLY and CDR2 FYNNEI. The CDR3 is 14 amino acids. V shed 8 bases and J shed 0 bases, with 10 bases lying between them.

A single count supports this clone. The chain recombines TRBV5-1 with TRBJ2-1; D gene unclear. The CDR3 extends over 14 amino acids. Germline V CDR1 and CDR2: SGHRS, YFSETQ. V dropped 1 base and J dropped 4 bases, with 9 bases sitting between them. The CDR3: CASSLLSLYNEQFF. The CDR3 bases are TGCGCCAGCAGCTTGCTGTCTCTTTACAATGAGCAGTTCTTC.

This chain links TRBV28 with TRBJ1-5, with a tentative D call TRBD1 (6 bases). V lost 3 bases, J lost 8 bases, and 11 bases lay in between. Germline V CDR1 and CDR2: MDHEN, SYDVKM. This CDR3 spans 13 amino acids. The CDR3 DNA follows: TGTGCCAGCAGTTTGGACAGTTCCAAGCCCCAGCATTTT. This translates into CASSLDSSKPQHF.

This clone was seen a few times. The rearrangement uses TRBV5-6 and TRBJ1-4, with D tentatively TRBD1 (6 bases). The CDR3 totals 17 residues. The ends were cut back, 3 bases at V and 3 bases at J, with 18 bases in the middle. Germline assignment: CDR1 SGHDT and CDR2 YYEEEE. The CDR3 loop reads CASSSTGLGRANEKLFF. CDR3 coding DNA: TGTGCCAGCAGCTCAACAGGGTTGGGGAGGGCTAATGAAAAACTGTTTTTT.

The V gene is TRBV19, the J gene TRBJ1-1; possible D gene TRBD1, 5 bases. V gave up 1 base and J gave up 0 bases, with 9 bases separating them. CDR3 length: 15 residues. Germline assignment: CDR1 LNHDA and CDR2 SQIVND (reference sequence). The CDR3 DNA reads as TGTGCCAGTAGTATAGTTGGGGCAGTGAACACTGAAGCTTTCTTT. Amino acids: CASSIVGAVNTEAFF.

V gene TRBV14 combines with J gene TRBJ1-1; TRBD1 aligns across 7 bases. The CDR3 totals 15 residues. Looked up from germline, CDR1 is SGHDN and CDR2 is FVKESK. V lost 4 bases, J lost 0 bases, and 5 bases stayed unmatched. CDR3 loop: CASSRTQGLNTEAFF. DNA of the CDR3: TGTGCCAGCAGCCGGACACAGGGGCTGAACACTGAAGCTTTCTTT.

The rearrangement links TRBV6-1 to TRBJ2-1; 13 bases line up with TRBD2. The CDR3 has 21 residues. The germline V gene encodes CDR1 MNHNS and CDR2 SASEGT. V gave up 1 base and J gave up 1 base; unmatched junction bases: 13. CDR3 sequence: CASSEVPGTSGAANSYNEQFF. CDR3 coding DNA: TGTGCCAGCAGTGAAGTCCCCGGGACTAGCGGGGCCGCCAATTCCTACAATGAGCAGTTCTTC.